A single sample is the source of the 29 T cell receptor beta chains below, sequenced in a study of T cells in Graves' hyperthyroidism and ophthalmopathy. TCR beta CDR3 regions were amplified from RNA. During a first-round RT-PCR of the TCR CDR3, the HTBI primer set was used. TCRdb called the multiplex PCR reads again in MiXCR, with one record for every CDR3 protein. The sample lists approximately 610,000 distinct CDR3 sequences, roughly 14% occurring once. Sequenced input: blood. These receptors were obtained from a woman aged 40-49 years with Graves' ophthalmopathy.

In this sample, this clonotype turned up many times. The V gene is TRBV15, the J gene TRBJ1-2, with D unclear. The CDR3 extends over 15 amino acids. V lost 0 bases and J lost 4, with 12 bases in between. Germline CDR1 reads LNHNV; CDR2 reads YYDKDF (reference sequence). The CDR3 is CATSRDGGPSYGYTF. CDR3 nucleotide sequence: TGTGCCACCAGCAGAGACGGCGGCCCTTCCTATGGCTACACCTTC.

This clonotype was detected many times. The chain is built from TRBV6-5 and TRBJ2-7; a possible D gene is TRBD2 (5 bases). Between the trimmed V and J ends, which lost 7 bases and 7 bases, there was a span of 23 bases. Germline lookup yields CDR1 MNHEY and CDR2 SVGAGI. The CDR3 loop spans 15 amino acids. The CDR3 sequence: CASNPVGPAGEEQYF. The DNA for the CDR3 is TGTGCCAGCAACCCTGTTGGACCTGCCGGGGAGGAGCAGTACTTC.

This clonotype was seen ten or more times. V and J are TRBV27 and TRBJ1-2; D is uncertain. The V gene's germline CDR1 is MNHEY and CDR2 SMNVEV (reference sequence). This CDR3 contains 14 residues. The V gene lost 0 bases and the J gene lost 6 bases, with 11 bases spanning the gap. CDR3 sequence reads: CASSLSWGFDGYTF. CDR3 bases: TGTGCCAGCAGTTTATCTTGGGGTTTTGATGGCTACACCTTC.

This clonotype was seen repeatedly, ten times or more. This chain links TRBV7-2 with TRBJ2-7; D is perhaps TRBD1 (6 bases). From germline, CDR1 is SGHTA and CDR2 FQGNSA. The CDR3 totals 13 residues. Trimming removed 7 bases from V and 4 bases from J, with 14 bases in between. The CDR3 reads CASTAGQNYEQYF. The DNA for the CDR3 is TGTGCCAGCACCGCCGGACAGAATTACGAGCAGTACTTC.

The sample holds many counts of this clonotype. The chain combines TRBV11-2 with TRBJ1-1, with 9 nucleotides matching TRBD1. Trimming removed 5 bases from V and 3 bases from J; junction bases left unmatched: 7. Germline V CDR1 and CDR2: SGHAT, FQNNGV. The CDR3 is made up of 15 amino acids. In nucleotides, the CDR3 is TGTGCCAGCAGCCAGCGGGACAGGGCGTACACTGAAGCTTTCTTT. Encoded protein: CASSQRDRAYTEAFF.

This clonotype came up a few times. The chain is built from TRBV29-1 and TRBJ2-7; TRBD1 or TRBD2 may be the D gene (5 bases each). Germline assignment: CDR1 SQVTM and CDR2 ANQGSEA. V was clipped by 6 bases and J by 6 bases, with 12 bases between them. The CDR3 covers 11 residues. The CDR3 region has the DNA TGCAGCGTCGGGGCTACGGGCGAGCAGTACTTC. Translation: CSVGATGEQYF.

This clonotype was counted many times. The chain has TRBV12-3 or TRBV12-4 and TRBJ1-2, with D hard to call. The V end was cut by 2 bases, the J end by 4 bases, with 17 bases between. CDR3 size: 16 residues. The CDR3 region has the DNA TGTGCCAGCAGTTTATACCTTAGGTGGGGTCTCTATGGCTACACCTTC. It specifies CASSLYLRWGLYGYTF.

This clonotype was seen at least ten times. The J gene is TRBJ2-7, the V gene TRBV15; TRBD2 agrees at 14 bases. Germline CDR1 LNHNV, CDR2 YYDKDF (reference sequence). The junction had 3 bases not matched to a gene; V was cut back by 3 bases and J by 5 bases. CDR3 size: 15 residues. CDR3 sequence: CATSRGTSGRNEQYF. In DNA form, the CDR3 reads TGTGCCACCAGCAGGGGGACTAGCGGGAGAAACGAGCAGTACTTC.

The chain uses TRBV18 and TRBJ1-1; weak D call: TRBD1 (5 bases). The CDR3 sequence is 17 residues long. Trimming shortened V by 0 bases and J by 0 bases, and 14 bases separated the two germline ends. Per the germline V gene, CDR1 is KGHSH and CDR2 is LQKENI. The CDR3 loop reads CASSPPAFTGVNTEAFF. CDR3 in DNA: TGTGCCAGCTCACCACCTGCTTTTACGGGGGTGAACACTGAAGCTTTCTTT.

This clonotype has at least ten counts. The chain is built from TRBV7-9 and TRBJ2-5; TRBD1 or TRBD2 may be the D gene (5 bases each). The germline V gene encodes CDR1 SEHNR and CDR2 FQNEAQ (reference sequence). Trimming took off 5 bases at V and 2 bases at J, with 18 bases between the two ends. The CDR3 loop spans 16 amino acids. CDR3 residues: CASSGPRGRTQETQYF. The CDR3 nucleotides are TGTGCCAGCAGCGGCCCCCGGGGCAGGACACAAGAGACCCAGTACTTC. Full variable domain (outside the CDR3, taken from reference TRBV7-9 and TRBJ2-5): DTGVSQNPRHKITKRGQNVTFRCDPISEHNRLYWYRQTLGQGPEFLTYFQNEAQLEKSRLLSDRFSAERPKGSFSTLEIQRTEQGDSAMYLCASSGPRGRTQETQYFGPGTRLLVL.

This clonotype came up a few times. A much bigger clone sits one base away, suggesting this may be a read error. The CDR3, as DNA: TGTGCCACCAGCAGAGATGTTAACTCCTACGAGCAGTACTTC. Protein sequence: CATSRDVNSYEQYF. This sequence joins TRBV15 and TRBJ2-7; D gene ambiguous. The CDR3 length is 14 residues. In germline, CDR1 is LNHNV, CDR2 YYDKDF (reference sequence). V lost 0 bases to trimming and J lost 0 bases, with 6 bases between them.

This clonotype was seen repeatedly, ten times or more. The chain has TRBV7-2 and TRBJ2-7, with D uncertain. This CDR3 is built from 13 residues. CDR1 and CDR2 from the germline V gene are SGHTA and FQGNSA. V was cut by 5 bases and J by 4 bases, with 12 bases left in between. CDR3 DNA sequence: TGTGCCAGCAGCCCAGACCTAGTGTACGAGCAGTACTTC. Its translation: CASSPDLVYEQYF.

This clonotype has a handful of counts. The chain carries TRBV7-2 and TRBJ1-1; possibly TRBD1 for D (6 bases). Germline V CDR1 and CDR2: SGHTA, FQGNSA. This CDR3 contains 13 residues. V dropped 5 bases and J dropped 4 bases, with 11 bases sitting between them. The CDR3 here is CASSTQGSTEAFF. DNA for the CDR3: TGTGCCAGCAGCACCCAGGGGAGCACTGAAGCTTTCTTT.

This clonotype came up many times. This chain uses TRBV28 with TRBJ2-5; D gene ambiguous. V lost 5 bases, J lost 0 bases, and 13 bases lay in between. Germline V gene sequence: CDR1 MDHEN, CDR2 SYDVKM. CDR3 length: 15 residues. In nucleotides, the CDR3 is TGTGCCAGCAGTGGGATGGCAGAAAACCAAGAGACCCAGTACTTC. Its translation is CASSGMAENQETQYF. The variable domain in full, completed from reference TRBV28 and TRBJ2-5, reads DVKVTQSSRYLVKRTGEKVFLECVQDMDHENMFWYRQDPGLGLRLIYFSYDVKMKEKGDIPEGYSVSREKKERFSLILESASTNQTSMYLCASSGMAENQETQYFGPGTRLLVL.

Ten or more counts support this clonotype. The chain combines TRBV2 with TRBJ2-7; D is unresolved. The germline V and J ends were trimmed by 3 bases and 1 base, with 10 bases remaining between them. The V gene's germline CDR1 is SNHLY and CDR2 FYNNEI. There are 14 residues in the CDR3. CDR3 sequence (DNA): TGTGCCAGCAGTGATTATCTATCGTCCTACGAGCAGTACTTC. Its translation is CASSDYLSSYEQYF.

The J gene is TRBJ2-7, the V gene TRBV4-1, with TRBD2 matching 14 bases. The germline V gene has CDR1 MGHRA and CDR2 YSYEKL. The CDR3 has 18 residues. The ends lost 4 bases at V and 6 bases at J; junction bases unmatched: 14. Written as DNA, the CDR3 is TGCGCCAGCAGCCCGACTAGCGGGAGGGCTCGGACCCCAGGCGAGCAGTACTTC. Translated, it gives CASSPTSGRARTPGEQYF.

The sample holds many counts of this clonotype. This chain joins TRBV5-1 and TRBJ2-7, with D maybe TRBD2 (6 bases). CDR3 length: 16 residues. Germline V gene sequence: CDR1 SGHRS, CDR2 YFSETQ. V lost 4 bases to trimming and J lost 5 bases, with 22 bases between them. The CDR3 sequence is CASSPRGGVQGDEQYF. CDR3 in DNA: TGCGCCAGCAGCCCGAGAGGCGGGGTGCAAGGAGACGAGCAGTACTTC.

The sample holds many counts of this clonotype. J is TRBJ2-5 and V is TRBV7-2; 15 positions match TRBD2. With V trimmed by 5 bases and J by 5 bases, 9 bases remained unmatched. The germline V gene encodes CDR1 SGHTA and CDR2 FQGNSA. There are 17 residues in the CDR3. The CDR3 DNA reads TGTGCCAGCAGCCCTCGGACTAGCGGGAGGGCGAGGGAGACCCAGTACTTC. Its protein is CASSPRTSGRARETQYF.

This clonotype was recorded many times. The rearrangement joins TRBV6-5 to TRBJ1-2; D unclear. This CDR3 is built from 14 residues. From germline, CDR1 is MNHEY and CDR2 SVGAGI. Trimming stripped 3 bases from V and 7 bases from J, with 15 bases between. Written as DNA, the CDR3 is TGTGCCAGCAGTTATAGTGTTGGGTTTTCTGGCTACACCTTC. Amino acid sequence: CASSYSVGFSGYTF.

Ten or more counts support this clonotype. The rearrangement joins TRBV7-2 to TRBJ1-1, with D perhaps matching TRBD1 (5 bases). There are 13 residues in the CDR3. The germline CDR1 and CDR2 sequences are SGHTA and FQGNSA. V lost 1 base to trimming and J lost 7 bases, with 10 bases between them. The CDR3 DNA reads as TGTGCCAGCAGCTTAGACAGGCGACTTGAAGCTTTCTTT. It specifies CASSLDRRLEAFF.

The sample holds a few counts of this clonotype. The chain joins TRBV7-2 to TRBJ2-4; 10 bases line up with TRBD2. The germline V gene has CDR1 SGHTA and CDR2 FQGNSA. The CDR3 covers 16 residues. The J segment lost 7 bases and the V segment lost 1 base, leaving 7 bases of the junction unmatched. The CDR3 reads CASSLVVAGGGNIQYF. In nucleotides, the CDR3 is TGTGCCAGCAGCTTAGTGGTAGCGGGAGGTGGGAACATTCAGTACTTC.

In its sample, this clonotype was seen many times. V and J are TRBV12-3 or TRBV12-4 and TRBJ2-4; D remains unclear. V shed 3 bases and J shed 0 bases, with 9 bases lying between them. The CDR3 runs 15 residues. Here the CDR3 DNA reads TGTGCCAGCAGTTTGGGGAATCTAGCCAAAAACATTCAGTACTTC. Its protein product is CASSLGNLAKNIQYF.

This clonotype is a singleton in its sample. The V and J genes are TRBV20-1 and TRBJ2-5; 7 bases agree with TRBD2. Germline V gives CDR1 DFQATT, CDR2 SNEGSKA (reference sequence). Trimming at V came to 0 bases and at J to 7 bases, leaving 8 bases not matched to a gene. There are 14 residues in the CDR3. CDR3 coding DNA: TGCAGTGCTAGAGATCCGAGCGGGGAATGGACCCAGTACTTC. Protein sequence: CSARDPSGEWTQYF.

This clonotype came up many times. The J gene is TRBJ1-5, the V gene TRBV24-1; no definite D call. CDR3 length equals 13 residues. Germline V gives CDR1 KGHDR, CDR2 SFDVKD. Trimming pared 4 bases from V and 6 bases from J, leaving 9 bases between. CDR3 sequence reads: CATSDRESQPQHF. DNA for the CDR3: TGTGCCACCAGTGACCGCGAGAGTCAGCCCCAGCATTTT.

This clonotype was counted a few times. The rearrangement joins TRBV18 to TRBJ1-1; 8 nucleotides match TRBD1. Germline V gene sequence: CDR1 KGHSH, CDR2 LQKENI. The CDR3 has 16 amino acids. Trimming cost V 3 bases and J 5 bases; bases outside gene matches: 11. CDR3 sequence (DNA): TGTGCCAGCTCACCGAGGAGCGGAACAGGGGGGACTGAAGCTTTCTTT. It yields the protein CASSPRSGTGGTEAFF. Full variable domain (outside the CDR3, taken from reference TRBV18 and TRBJ1-1): NAGVMQNPRHLVRRRGQEARLRCSPMKGHSHVYWYRQLPEEGLKFMVYLQKENIIDESGMPKERFSAEFPKEGPSILRIQQVVRGDSAAYFCASSPRSGTGGTEAFFGQGTRLTVV.

This clonotype was picked up many times. The chain carries TRBV28 and TRBJ2-7, with D possibly being TRBD2 (5 bases). The V end lost 8 bases, the J end lost 4 bases, and 12 bases lay between the germline ends. The germline gives CDR1 MDHEN, CDR2 SYDVKM. The CDR3 is 12 amino acids. The CDR3 is CASHRGSYEQYF. CDR3 nucleotide sequence: TGTGCCAGCCATCGGGGTTCGTACGAGCAGTACTTC.

This clonotype was seen repeatedly, ten times or more. This chain uses TRBV18 with TRBJ2-5, with 7 bases fitting TRBD1. The CDR3 is 15 amino acids. Germline V gene lookup returns CDR1 KGHSH and CDR2 LQKENI. V lost 8 bases, J lost 0 bases, and 9 bases stayed unmatched. The DNA of the CDR3 is TGTGCCAGCGCCGCCTTTACAGGGGACCAAGAGACCCAGTACTTC. Translated, it gives CASAAFTGDQETQYF.

Ten or more counts support this clonotype. CDR3 sequence reads: CASSIRGGLSYEQYF. The DNA for the CDR3 is TGTGCCAGCAGTATTCGGGGGGGGCTATCCTACGAGCAGTACTTC. The chain uses TRBV28 and TRBJ2-7; 8 bases line up with TRBD2. This CDR3 has 15 amino acids. The J segment lost 1 base and the V segment lost 5 bases, leaving 7 bases of the junction unmatched. Germline CDR1 is MDHEN and CDR2 is SYDVKM.

The chain employs TRBV3-1 and TRBJ2-2; 8 bases agree with TRBD2. This CDR3 comprises 16 residues. Looked up from germline, CDR1 is LGHDT and CDR2 is YNNKEL (reference sequence). With 1 base clipped from V and 5 bases from J, the junction kept 6 bases outside the gene matches. The CDR3 sequence is CASSQAGSSGTGELFF. The CDR3, as DNA: TGTGCCAGCAGCCAAGCTGGTTCTAGCGGGACCGGGGAGCTGTTTTTT.